The 8 T cell receptor beta chains reported below all come from one sample, sequenced in a study of T-cell reconstitution after alpha-beta-depleted transplantation in children. Unique molecular identifiers were built into the TCRbeta library. TCRdb recomputed calls from the PCR reads with MiXCR, one row per CDR3 protein. The top ten clones hold 2% to 2.5% of a sample with 450,000 to 600,000 distinct CDR3 sequences, 32% of them seen once. The input for sequencing was PBMCs from the stem cell graft donor, taken from the stem cell graft. Receptors were obtained from a human donor who donated a stem cell graft to a child with aplastic anemia.

This clonotype was counted between two and nine times. This chain joins TRBV2 and TRBJ1-5; D is possibly TRBD1 (6 bases). This CDR3 has 15 amino acids. CDR1 is SNHLY and CDR2 is FYNNEI in the germline V gene. Trimming removed 1 base at V and 3 bases at J, with 10 bases between. In DNA, the CDR3 is TGTGCCAGCAGTGAAGATGCGGGGGCCAATCAGCCCCAGCATTTT. Translation gives CASSEDAGANQPQHF.

This clonotype was seen a few times. This chain links TRBV6-5 with TRBJ1-3, with D uncertain. Per the germline V gene, CDR1 is MNHEY and CDR2 is SVGAGI. Trimming pared 2 bases from V and 0 bases from J, leaving 11 bases between. The CDR3 covers 16 residues. CDR3 loop: CASSYGGRTSGNTIYF. The CDR3 bases are TGTGCCAGCAGTTACGGCGGCCGCACCTCTGGAAACACCATATATTTT.

This clonotype came up a few times. This sequence joins TRBV4-3 and TRBJ2-1; D is unclear. Germline lookup yields CDR1 LGHNA and CDR2 YSLEER. The V and J ends lost 1 base and 9 bases respectively, with 16 bases between them. The CDR3 consists of 15 residues. As DNA, the CDR3 is TGCGCCAGCAGCCAAGTTGTTTCCTCCGCCCGTGAGCAGTTCTTC. It specifies CASSQVVSSAREQFF.

This clonotype has only a few counts. V gene TRBV10-3 combines with J gene TRBJ1-1; D is unresolved. Looked up from germline, CDR1 is ENHRY and CDR2 is SYGVKD. V was pared by 4 bases and J by 4 bases, with 10 bases between. This CDR3 is built from 13 residues. This CDR3 is CAISGGWSTEAFF. The CDR3 DNA sequence: TGTGCCATCAGTGGGGGTTGGAGCACTGAAGCTTTCTTT.

The CDR3 nucleotides are TGCAGTGCTAGATCCTCAGGGGGAAGCTACACCTTC. Translating it yields CSARSSGGSYTF. The chain recombines TRBV20-1 with TRBJ1-2, with TRBD1 matching over 7 bases. The germline gives CDR1 DFQATT, CDR2 SNEGSKA (reference sequence). V lost 2 bases to trimming and J lost 9 bases; unmatched junction nucleotides: 6. CDR3 size: 12 residues.

This rearrangement joins TRBV18 to TRBJ2-1; D is possibly TRBD1 or TRBD2 (7 bases each). V lost 2 bases to trimming and J lost 7 bases, with 21 bases between them. CDR1 and CDR2 (germline): KGHSH, LQKENI. CDR3 length: 17 amino acids. CDR3 nucleotides: TGTGCCAGCTCACCAAACAGGGGCGGGAGCGGGTCTAATGAGCAGTTCTTC. Translating it yields CASSPNRGGSGSNEQFF.

This clonotype was seen a handful of times. The rearrangement uses TRBV19 and TRBJ2-4; D not resolved. V lost 1 base and J 6 bases, leaving 7 bases between the germline ends. This CDR3 is built from 13 residues. The germline CDR1 and CDR2 sequences are LNHDA and SQIVND (reference sequence). The CDR3 spells CASSIGPGNIQYF. DNA of the CDR3: TGTGCCAGTAGTATAGGCCCCGGAAACATTCAGTACTTC. Full variable domain (remainder filled in from reference TRBV19 and TRBJ2-4): DGGITQSPKYLFRKEGQNVTLSCEQNLNHDAMYWYRQDPGQGLRLIYYSQIVNDFQKGDIAEGYSVSREKKESFPLTVTSAQKNPTAFYLCASSIGPGNIQYFGAGTRLSVL.

The CDR3 spells CASSPLGLGGLAKNIQYF. The CDR3, as DNA: TGTGCCAGCAGTCCACTCGGCCTAGGGGGTCTGGCCAAAAACATTCAGTACTTC. The chain employs TRBV11-2 and TRBJ2-4; tentatively, D is TRBD1 (6 bases). In germline, CDR1 is SGHAT, CDR2 FQNNGV. The CDR3 has 18 residues. Trimming took 6 bases from V and 1 from J, leaving 22 bases between them.